Each of the 28 T cell receptor beta chains below was sequenced from the same sample in a study of blood T cell repertoires in COVID-19. Measured with immunoSEQ multiplex PCR; TCRdb has only the in-frame clones, and not every one. The sample lists about 190,000 clones, over 75% occurring once. The sample consisted of peripheral blood. These receptor sequences come from a man over 45 who had recovered from COVID-19.

The gene calls are TRBV3-1 (or the pseudogene TRBV3-2) and TRBJ2-1, with TRBD2 matching over 7 bases. The CDR3 is 16 residues long. The junction had 11 bases not matched to a gene; V was cut back by 4 bases and J by 5 bases. The germline CDR1 and CDR2 sequences are LGHDT and YNNKEL (reference sequence). The CDR3 loop is CASSRVAGILDNEQFF. CDR3 coding DNA: TGTGCCAGCAGCCGAGTAGCGGGCATACTAGACAATGAGCAGTTCTTC.

This clone was counted only a few times. The J gene is TRBJ2-7, the V gene TRBV6-5; tentative D call: TRBD2 (6 bases). The CDR3 length is 15 residues. The ends were cut back, 5 bases at V and 1 base at J, with 15 bases in the middle. Germline CDR1 MNHEY, CDR2 SVGAGI. In DNA, the CDR3 is TGTGCCAGCAGTAGCCAACCGGGACTTTCCTACGAGCAGTACTTC. It encodes CASSSQPGLSYEQYF.

The rearrangement links TRBV19 to TRBJ1-3; 10 positions agree with TRBD1. CDR1 is LNHDA, CDR2 SQIVND, per germline (reference sequence). This CDR3 comprises 16 residues. V was pared by 6 bases and J by 0 bases, with 5 bases of the junction left unmatched. The CDR3 nucleotides read TGTGCCAGTAGGGACAGGGGGTATTACTCTGGAAACACCATATATTTT. This codes for CASRDRGYYSGNTIYF.

The V call is TRBV5-1, the J call TRBJ2-7, with D maybe TRBD1 (5 bases). The germline CDR1 and CDR2 sequences are SGHRS and YFSETQ. V lost 0 bases and J lost 5, with 12 bases in between. The CDR3 extends over 14 amino acids. CDR3 coding DNA: TGCGCCAGCAGCTTGGGGGGCGCAGAAAACGAGCAGTACTTC. This encodes CASSLGGAENEQYF.

The genes are TRBV28 and TRBJ1-4, with a tentative D call TRBD1 (5 bases). V lost 2 bases and J lost 6, with 13 bases in between. Germline values: CDR1 MDHEN, CDR2 SYDVKM. The CDR3 contains 15 residues. CDR3 sequence (DNA): TGTGCCAGCAGTTTACTTGCAGGGTCGGATGAAAAACTGTTTTTT. Its translation is CASSLLAGSDEKLFF.

The V and J genes are TRBV18 and TRBJ1-5; D possibly corresponds to TRBD1 (5 bases). The germline V gene encodes CDR1 KGHSH and CDR2 LQKENI. This CDR3 comprises 14 residues. V lost 6 bases and J lost 7, with 16 bases in between. CDR3 coding DNA: TGTGCCAGCTCCCCCCAGGGTTTCGGGCAGCCCCAGCATTTT. Translated, it gives CASSPQGFGQPQHF.

The V gene is TRBV20-1, the J gene TRBJ2-7, with D possibly being TRBD2 (6 bases). Germline values: CDR1 DFQATT, CDR2 SNEGSKA (reference sequence). The CDR3 is 13 amino acids. V was shortened by 3 bases and J by 7 bases, with 16 bases between the two germline ends. The CDR3 reads CSASSGRRGEQYF. The DNA for the CDR3 is TGCAGTGCTAGTAGCGGTCGCCGAGGGGAGCAGTACTTC.

The gene calls are TRBV2 and TRBJ2-3; 7 nucleotides align to TRBD1. This CDR3 is built from 17 residues. Germline-derived CDR1 and CDR2 are SNHLY and FYNNEI. V lost 3 bases and J lost 1; bases outside the gene matches: 10. CDR3 loop: CASSDTRDSSGTDTQYF. CDR3 bases: TGTGCCAGCAGTGATACCCGGGACAGCTCAGGCACAGATACGCAGTATTTT. Looking up the rest from reference TRBV2 and TRBJ2-3 gives the full variable domain: EPEVTQTPSHQVTQMGQEVILRCVPISNHLYFYWYRQILGQKVEFLVSFYNNEISEKSEIFDDQFSVERPDGSNFTLKIRSTKLEDSAMYFCASSDTRDSSGTDTQYFGPGTRLTVL.

V usage is TRBV7-7 and J usage is TRBJ2-3; 8 nucleotides agree with TRBD1. This CDR3 is 17 amino acids long. The V and J ends lost 1 base and 4 bases, in that order; junction bases with no gene match: 10. CDR1 SSHAT and CDR2 FNYEAQ come from the germline V gene (reference sequence). The CDR3 region is CASSLGSGTGFSDTQYF. The CDR3 nucleotides read TGTGCCAGCAGCTTAGGATCTGGGACAGGTTTTTCAGATACGCAGTATTTT. Together with reference TRBV7-7 and TRBJ2-3, the CDR3 gives the full variable domain: GAGVSQSPRYKVTKRGQDVTLRCDPISSHATLYWYQQALGQGPEFLTYFNYEAQPDKSGLPSDRFSAERPEGSISTLTIQRTEQRDSAMYRCASSLGSGTGFSDTQYFGPGTRLTVL.

This clone has at least ten counts. The rearrangement links TRBV27 to TRBJ2-7, with 8 bases fitting TRBD1. Trimming removed 2 bases from V and 0 bases from J; junction bases left unmatched: 6. Germline CDR1 and CDR2: MNHEY and SMNVEV (reference sequence). The CDR3 contains 16 residues. The chain's CDR3 is CASSLHYRGSSYEQYF. CDR3 in DNA: TGTGCCAGCAGTTTACATTACAGGGGGAGCTCCTACGAGCAGTACTTC.

This rearrangement joins TRBV11-2 to TRBJ2-7, with D uncertain. The V end was cut by 1 base, the J end by 0 bases, with 13 bases between. The CDR3 has 16 amino acids. Per germline, CDR1 SGHAT and CDR2 FQNNGV. CDR3 coding DNA: TGTGCCAGCAGCTTAGTCTATTCCGTTTCCTCCTACGAGCAGTACTTC. As protein: CASSLVYSVSSYEQYF.

This chain connects TRBV19 to TRBJ2-5; 7 bases are shared with TRBD2. V gave up 7 bases and J gave up 4 bases; unmatched junction bases: 6. The CDR3 length is 13 residues. Germline values: CDR1 LNHDA, CDR2 SQIVND (reference sequence). CDR3 coding DNA: TGTGCCAGTACCCCAGGCGGGAGAGAGACCCAGTACTTC. Translated, it gives CASTPGGRETQYF.

CDR3: CASRRGQGFGETQYF. The CDR3 coding sequence is TGTGCCAGCAGGCGGGGACAGGGGTTTGGAGAGACCCAGTACTTC. The rearrangement joins TRBV27 to TRBJ2-5, with 10 bases that match TRBD1. The CDR3 spans 15 residues. The germline CDR1 and CDR2 sequences are MNHEY and SMNVEV (reference sequence). The ends lost 6 bases at V and 4 bases at J; junction bases unmatched: 8.

This chain joins TRBV11-3 and TRBJ1-3; 11 bases are shared with TRBD1. Germline V lookup: CDR1 SGHNT, CDR2 YENEEA. V lost 5 bases and J lost 2; bases outside the gene matches: 5. This CDR3 is 16 amino acids long. CDR3 loop: CASSPTDRGPGNTIYF. The CDR3 coding sequence is TGTGCCAGCAGCCCTACGGACAGGGGGCCTGGAAACACCATATATTTT. The whole variable domain, remainder taken from reference TRBV11-3 and TRBJ1-3, is EAGVVQSPRYKIIEKKQPVAFWCNPISGHNTLYWYLQNLGQGPELLIRYENEEAVDDSQLPKDRFSAERLKGVDSTLKIQPAELGDSAVYLCASSPTDRGPGNTIYFGEGSWLTVV.

The gene calls are TRBV6-6 and TRBJ1-2, with D tentatively TRBD1 (6 bases). The CDR3 totals 15 residues. The V gene lost 5 bases and the J gene lost 7 bases, with 20 bases spanning the gap. Looked up from germline, CDR1 is MNHNY and CDR2 is SVGAGI (reference sequence). The DNA for the CDR3 is TGTGCCAGCAGTCGATCCACAGGGAAGGGCTCTGGCTACACCTTC. Its protein is CASSRSTGKGSGYTF.

This clone was recorded once. The rearrangement links TRBV30 to TRBJ1-5; 9 bases align to TRBD1. The CDR3 extends over 14 amino acids. CDR1 is GTSNPN, CDR2 SVGIG, per germline (reference sequence). The V segment lost 2 bases and the J segment 6 bases; nucleotides outside the gene matches: 5. The CDR3 region is CAWSQDRGRQPQHF. The CDR3 DNA is TGTGCCTGGAGTCAGGACAGGGGACGTCAGCCCCAGCATTTT. The full variable domain, in which reference TRBV30 and TRBJ1-5 provide the parts outside the CDR3, is SQTIHQWPATLVQPVGSPLSLECTVEGTSNPNLYWYRQAAGRGLQLLFYSVGIGQISSEVPQNLSASRPQDRQFILSSKKLLLSDSGFYLCAWSQDRGRQPQHFGDGTRLSIL.

The chain recombines TRBV5-1 with TRBJ1-1; D unclear. This CDR3 region has 13 residues. V lost 1 base, J lost 3 bases, and 7 bases lay in between. Germline loops: CDR1 SGHRS, CDR2 YFSETQ. The CDR3 loop is CASSLTADTEAFF. CDR3 nucleotides: TGCGCCAGCAGCTTGACGGCGGACACTGAAGCTTTCTTT.

The CDR3 loop reads CASSPTGTGLYEQYF. For the CDR3, the DNA is TGTGCCAGCAGCCCTACCGGGACAGGTCTATACGAGCAGTACTTC. The V and J genes are TRBV28 and TRBJ2-7, with 8 bases identical to TRBD1. Germline V gene data show CDR1 as MDHEN and CDR2 as SYDVKM. The trim removed 6 bases at V and 4 bases at J, leaving 11 bases unmatched. The CDR3 loop spans 15 amino acids.

This clone was observed a handful of times. The chain combines TRBV9 with TRBJ2-3; the D gene is possibly TRBD1 (5 bases). The germline V and J ends were trimmed by 0 bases and 0 bases, with 11 bases remaining between them. The CDR3 contains 16 residues. CDR1 and CDR2 (germline): SGDLS, YYNGEE. The CDR3 loop is CASSVDYRSSTDTQYF. The CDR3 coding sequence is TGTGCCAGCAGCGTAGATTACAGGTCTAGCACAGATACGCAGTATTTT.

The chain is built from TRBV9 and TRBJ2-7, with D tentatively TRBD2 (6 bases). V dropped 3 bases and J dropped 6 bases, with 10 bases sitting between them. Per germline, CDR1 SGDLS and CDR2 YYNGEE. This CDR3 is 12 amino acids long. The CDR3 reads CASSARLGEQYF. CDR3 sequence (DNA): TGTGCCAGCAGCGCGCGACTAGGCGAGCAGTACTTC.

The V gene is TRBV19, the J gene TRBJ1-2, with 9 bases fitting TRBD1. CDR3 length: 13 amino acids. Germline CDR1 LNHDA, CDR2 SQIVND (reference sequence). V was pared by 4 bases and J by 5 bases, with 2 bases of the junction left unmatched. The CDR3 region is CASSRDREYGYTF. The CDR3 DNA sequence: TGTGCCAGTAGTAGGGACAGGGAGTATGGCTACACCTTC.

This clone was seen at least ten times. CDR3 sequence: CASSPPRADEQYF. CDR3 DNA: TGTGCCAGCAGCCCCCCGCGGGCGGACGAGCAGTACTTC. V gene TRBV7-8 combines with J gene TRBJ2-7; a weak D match, TRBD2 (5 bases). Germline V gives CDR1 SGHVS, CDR2 FQNEAQ. This CDR3 has 13 amino acids. Trimming cost V 5 bases and J 5 bases, with 13 bases left between them.

The J gene is TRBJ1-6, the V gene TRBV5-1; maybe TRBD1 (6 bases). In germline, CDR1 is SGHRS, CDR2 YFSETQ. This CDR3 is 14 amino acids long. Between the trimmed V and J ends, which lost 3 bases and 8 bases, there was a span of 12 bases. CDR3 sequence reads: CASSWGGGDSPLHF. The CDR3 DNA follows: TGCGCCAGCAGCTGGGGAGGGGGGGATTCACCCCTCCACTTT. Full variable domain (missing parts from reference TRBV5-1 and TRBJ1-6): KAGVTQTPRYLIKTRGQQVTLSCSPISGHRSVSWYQQTPGQGLQFLFEYFSETQRNKGNFPGRFSGRQFSNSRSEMNVSTLELGDSALYLCASSWGGGDSPLHFGNGTRLTVT.

This clone occurred a few times. The chain is built from TRBV6-6 and TRBJ2-3; unclear D gene. The germline CDR1 and CDR2 sequences are MNHNY and SVGAGI (reference sequence). This CDR3 has 11 residues. With 2 bases removed from V and 13 bases from J, the gap between germline ends came to 10 bases. CDR3 nucleotide sequence: TGTGCCAGCAGTTACCTAGAAAGGAAGTATTTT. Encoded protein: CASSYLERKYF.

The genes are TRBV7-2 and TRBJ2-7; 11 positions match TRBD2. Trimming at V came to 6 bases and at J to 3 bases, leaving 7 bases not matched to a gene. The CDR3 consists of 15 residues. Germline-derived CDR1 and CDR2 are SGHTA and FQGNSA. The CDR3 DNA reads as TGTGCCAGCAGGTCAACTAGCGGGAGTATCTACGAGCAGTACTTC. Translation: CASRSTSGSIYEQYF.

A word on this clone: The junction departs from the called germline gene at one end, perhaps through a read error. The chain is built from TRBV6-5 and TRBJ2-7; 8 nucleotides agree with TRBD1. The CDR3 loop spans 13 amino acids. CDR1 is MNHEY, CDR2 SVGAGI, per germline. DNA for the CDR3: TGTGCCAGCAGTCAAAGGACAGGGCCCTATGTCAGCTTC. Its protein product is CASSQRTGPYVSF.

The chain has TRBV5-8 and TRBJ1-6, with TRBD1 matching over 11 bases. The CDR3 spans 20 residues. V lost 1 base, J lost 5 bases, and 14 bases stayed unmatched. Per the germline V gene, CDR1 is SGHTS and CDR2 is YDEGEE. Here the CDR3 reads CASSLNRDRGARQHNSPLHF. The CDR3 DNA follows: TGTGCCAGCAGCTTGAACCGGGACAGGGGGGCGCGGCAGCATAATTCACCCCTCCACTTT.

The chain couples TRBV29-1 to TRBJ1-2; the D is unclear. Germline-derived CDR1 and CDR2 are SQVTM and ANQGSEA. V dropped 2 bases and J dropped 8 bases, with 9 bases sitting between them. The CDR3 sequence is 11 residues long. CDR3 DNA: TGCAGCGTTGAAAATCCCCTGGGCTACACCTTC. It specifies CSVENPLGYTF.